The 4 T cell receptor beta chains below all came from one sample that was sequenced in a study of blood T cells in healthy people across ages. A second roughly 6 to 11 cycle PCR used barcoded and J-beta primers. TCRdb re-analysed the 5' RACE reads in MiXCR, keeping a single row per CDR3 protein. The sample includes 450,000 to 600,000 distinct CDR3 sequences, 27% of them seen just once. These sequences were also reported in another study, on T cells of mothers and their children.

Specimen: blood. The receptors were sampled from a boy aged 2 to 10 in good health.

This chain uses TRBV7-6 with TRBJ1-2, with 7 bases aligning to TRBD1. Trimming cost V 2 bases and J 5 bases; bases outside gene matches: 11. Germline CDR1 reads SGHVS; CDR2 reads FNYEAQ. The length of the CDR3 is 16 residues. CDR3 sequence: CASSLQTGTAVYGYTF. The CDR3 DNA follows: TGTGCCAGCAGCTTACAGACCGGGACAGCGGTTTATGGCTACACCTTC.

This chain connects TRBV7-9 to TRBJ2-5, with 15 bases that match TRBD2. The J call is uncertain, as TRBJ2-1 better fits the DNA end. The CDR3 runs 17 residues. In germline, CDR1 is SEHNR, CDR2 FQNEAQ (reference sequence). CDR3 coding DNA: TGTGCCAGCAGCTACGGGACTAGCGGGAGGCATATCGATGAGCAGTTCTTC. Translated, it gives CASSYGTSGRHIDEQFF.

The gene calls are TRBV11-2 and TRBJ2-7, with 7 nucleotides matching TRBD2. This CDR3 comprises 15 residues. V lost 4 bases to trimming and J lost 2 bases; unmatched junction nucleotides: 8. Germline-derived CDR1 and CDR2 are SGHAT and FQNNGV. CDR3 nucleotides: TGTGCCAGCAGCTCCTCCAGCGGGACTACCTACGAGCAGTACTTC. Translation: CASSSSSGTTYEQYF.

The J gene is TRBJ2-7, the V gene TRBV6-1; weak D call: TRBD2 (6 bases). V lost 2 bases to trimming and J lost 6 bases, with 8 bases between them. The CDR3 is 12 residues long. CDR1 is MNHNS and CDR2 is SASEGT in the germline V gene. CDR3 nucleotides: TGTGCCAGCAGTGAACGGGGGTTCGAGCAGTACTTC. Encoded protein: CASSERGFEQYF.